This entry features one T cell receptor beta chain sequence. This sample is drawn from a study of blood T cell repertoires in COVID-19. Across the whole study: COVID-19 samples, acute and convalescent, were from the United States, Italy and Spain.

The CDR3 extends over 15 amino acids. Germline V lookup: CDR1 SNHLY, CDR2 FYNNEI. V gave up 7 bases and J gave up 2 bases; unmatched junction bases: 7. Only in-frame clones appear in the TCRdb table, and some are missing; sequencing was by immunoSEQ multiplex PCR. The data contain roughly 380,000 clones, about four fifths of them singletons. The sample taken for sequencing was peripheral blood. This chain connects TRBV2 to TRBJ2-3, with 9 bases lining up with TRBD1. The TCR was taken from a human donor with acute or convalescent COVID-19. The donor label of this sample is uncertain. This CDR3 reads CASTMDRGYTDTQYF. CDR3 bases: TGTGCCAGCACAATGGACAGGGGCTACACAGATACGCAGTATTTT.